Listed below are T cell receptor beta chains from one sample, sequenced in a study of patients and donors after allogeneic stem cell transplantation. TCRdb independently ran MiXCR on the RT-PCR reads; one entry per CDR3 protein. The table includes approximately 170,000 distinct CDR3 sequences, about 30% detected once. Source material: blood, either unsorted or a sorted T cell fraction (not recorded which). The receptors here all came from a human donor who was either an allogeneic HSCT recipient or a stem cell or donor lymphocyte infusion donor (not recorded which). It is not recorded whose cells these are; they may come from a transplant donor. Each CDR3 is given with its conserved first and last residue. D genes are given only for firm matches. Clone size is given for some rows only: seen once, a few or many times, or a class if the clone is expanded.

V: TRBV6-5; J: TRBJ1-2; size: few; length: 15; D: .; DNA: TGTGCCAGCAGTTCCCCTCGACAGGCAGTCTATGGCTACACCTTC; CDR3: CASSSPRQAVYGYTF
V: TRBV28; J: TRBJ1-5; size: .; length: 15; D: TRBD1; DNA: TGTGCCAGCAGTAGCGAAGGGGGCGCAAATCAGCCCCAGCATTTT; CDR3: CASSSEGGANQPQHF
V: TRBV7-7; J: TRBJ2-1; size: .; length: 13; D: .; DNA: TGTGCTAGCAGCTTAGTGGGGGGAGGAGAGCAGTTCTTC; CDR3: CASSLVGGGEQFF
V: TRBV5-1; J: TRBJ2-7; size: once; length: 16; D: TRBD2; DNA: TGCGCCAGCAGCCTGGGACTAGCCCGGGGGTGGTGGGAGCAGTACTTC; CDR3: CASSLGLARGWWEQYF
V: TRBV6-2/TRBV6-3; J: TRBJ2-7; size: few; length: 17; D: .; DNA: TGTGCCAGCAGTTACTCGAGAACATCGGGTGGCTCCTACGAGCAGTACTTC; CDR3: CASSYSRTSGGSYEQYF
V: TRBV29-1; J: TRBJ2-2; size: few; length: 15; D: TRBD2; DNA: TGCAGCGTTGAAGGGACTAGCGGCTACACCGGGGAGCTGTTTTTT; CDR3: CSVEGTSGYTGELFF
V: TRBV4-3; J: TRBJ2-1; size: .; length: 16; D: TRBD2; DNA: TGCGCCAGCAGCCAGCTTATAGCGGGGACTCACAATGAGCAGTTCTTC; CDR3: CASSQLIAGTHNEQFF
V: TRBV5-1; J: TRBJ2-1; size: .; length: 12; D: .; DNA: TGCGCCAGCAGCTTGTCACCGAATGAGCAGTTCTTC; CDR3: CASSLSPNEQFF
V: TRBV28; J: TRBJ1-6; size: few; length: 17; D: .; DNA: TGTGCCAGCAGTTTTACCCAAGGGAGGGGATTGCATTCACCCCTCCACTTT; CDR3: CASSFTQGRGLHSPLHF
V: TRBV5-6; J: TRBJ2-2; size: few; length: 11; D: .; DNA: TGTGCCAGCAGTGTTCACGGGGAGCTGTTTTTT; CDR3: CASSVHGELFF
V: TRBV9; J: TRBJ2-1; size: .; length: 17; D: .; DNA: TGTGCCAGCAGCACCTATGAGGGGGACCTCTCCTACAATGAGCAGTTCTTC; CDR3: CASSTYEGDLSYNEQFF
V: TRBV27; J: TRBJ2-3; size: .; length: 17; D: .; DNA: TGTGCCAGCAGTACCTCGACAGGACTGCGGATCACAGATACGCAGTATTTT; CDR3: CASSTSTGLRITDTQYF
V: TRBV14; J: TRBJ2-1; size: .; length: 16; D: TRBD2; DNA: TGTGCCAGCAGCTTCTGGACTAGCGGGAGCTACAATGAGCAGTTCTTC; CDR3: CASSFWTSGSYNEQFF
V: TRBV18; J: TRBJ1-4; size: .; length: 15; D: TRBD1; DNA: TGTGCCAGCTCACCACCGGGACAGGGTATAGAAAAACTGTTTTTT; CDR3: CASSPPGQGIEKLFF
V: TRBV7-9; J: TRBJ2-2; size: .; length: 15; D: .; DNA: TGTGCCAGCACCGCTCTGGGGGCGAACACCGGGGAGCTGTTTTTT; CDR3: CASTALGANTGELFF
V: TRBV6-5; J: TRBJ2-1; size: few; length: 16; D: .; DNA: TGTGCCAGCAGTTACTGGGAGTTTAGCGAGGAGGGTGAGCAGTTCTTC; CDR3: CASSYWEFSEEGEQFF
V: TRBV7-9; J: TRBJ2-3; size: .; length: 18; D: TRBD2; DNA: TGTGCCAGCAGCTTAGGCGAGGGAGCGGGAGTCCTGACAGATACGCAGTATTTT; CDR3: CASSLGEGAGVLTDTQYF
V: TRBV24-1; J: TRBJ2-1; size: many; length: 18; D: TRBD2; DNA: TGTGCCACCAGTGGCCCTAGCGGGAGTACCCTACATGGGAATGAGCAGTTCTTC; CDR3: CATSGPSGSTLHGNEQFF
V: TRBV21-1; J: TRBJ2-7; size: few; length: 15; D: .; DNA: TGTGCCAGCAGCAAAGTTCCGTCGGGCCTCCCCGAGCAGTACTTC; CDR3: CASSKVPSGLPEQYF
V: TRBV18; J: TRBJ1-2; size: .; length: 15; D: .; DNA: TGTGCCAGCTCACCGTCATCGGAGGGACGCTATGGCTACACCTTC; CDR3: CASSPSSEGRYGYTF
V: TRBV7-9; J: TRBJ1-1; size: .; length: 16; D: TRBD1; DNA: TGTGCCAGCAGCCACACCCGACAGGGATCGAACACTGAAGCTTTCTTT; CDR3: CASSHTRQGSNTEAFF
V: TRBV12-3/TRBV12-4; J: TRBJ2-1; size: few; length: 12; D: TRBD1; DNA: TGTGCCAGCAGTTTACGAGGGGACAGGGTTTTCTTC; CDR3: CASSLRGDRVFF
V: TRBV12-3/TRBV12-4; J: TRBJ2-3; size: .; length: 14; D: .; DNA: TGTGCCAGCAGTTTAATGGAGGGAACAGATACGCAGTATTTT; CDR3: CASSLMEGTDTQYF
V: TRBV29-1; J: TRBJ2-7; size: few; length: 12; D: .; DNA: TGCAGCGTTGGAAAAAGGGGTTACGAGCAGTACTTC; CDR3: CSVGKRGYEQYF
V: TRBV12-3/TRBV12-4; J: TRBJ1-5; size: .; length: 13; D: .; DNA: TGTGCCAGCAGTCCCGGACATACTCAGCCCCAGCATTTT; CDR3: CASSPGHTQPQHF
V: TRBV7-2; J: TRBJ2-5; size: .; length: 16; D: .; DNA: TGTGCCAGCAGCTTAGGGCCAACAGGGACGCAAGAGACCCAGTACTTC; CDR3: CASSLGPTGTQETQYF
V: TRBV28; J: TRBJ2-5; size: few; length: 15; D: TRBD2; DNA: TGTGCCAGCAGTCCACGACTAGCGGGTGCGGAGACCCAGTACTTC; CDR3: CASSPRLAGAETQYF
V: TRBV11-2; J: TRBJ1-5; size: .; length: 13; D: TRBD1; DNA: TGTGCCAGCAGCTGGACAGGGGATCAGCCCCAGCATTTT; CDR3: CASSWTGDQPQHF
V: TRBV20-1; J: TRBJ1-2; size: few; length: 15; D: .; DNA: TGCAGTGCTAGCCCAGGGCGGTCTGGGAACTATGGCTACACCTTC; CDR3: CSASPGRSGNYGYTF
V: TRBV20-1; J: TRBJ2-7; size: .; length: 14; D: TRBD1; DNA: TGCAGTGCTGGGGACAGCAAAGTTGCCTACGAGCAGTACTTC; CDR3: CSAGDSKVAYEQYF
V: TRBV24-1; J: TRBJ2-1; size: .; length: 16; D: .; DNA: TGTGCCACCAGTCCGGACGGGAAACCAAACTACAATGAGCAGTTCTTC; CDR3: CATSPDGKPNYNEQFF
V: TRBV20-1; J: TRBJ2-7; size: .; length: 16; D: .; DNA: TGCAGTGCTACCGATTCGGCCAGGGCTCTCCCCTACGAGCAGTACTTC; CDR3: CSATDSARALPYEQYF
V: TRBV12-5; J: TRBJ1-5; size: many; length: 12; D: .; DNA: TGTGCTAGTGGTTTGGGAGGTCAGCCCCAGCATTTT; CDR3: CASGLGGQPQHF
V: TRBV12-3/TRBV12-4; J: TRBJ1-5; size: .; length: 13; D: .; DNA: TGTGCCAGCAGTCCGGGGGAAAATCAGCCCCAGCATTTT; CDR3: CASSPGENQPQHF
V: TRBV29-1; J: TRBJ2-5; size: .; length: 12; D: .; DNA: TGCAGCGTTAAACAGGGGGGGGAGACCCAGTACTTC; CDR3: CSVKQGGETQYF
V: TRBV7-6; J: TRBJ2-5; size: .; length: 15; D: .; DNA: TGTGCCAGCAGCTTATATCAGGGGGAGGGAGAGACCCAGTACTTC; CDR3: CASSLYQGEGETQYF